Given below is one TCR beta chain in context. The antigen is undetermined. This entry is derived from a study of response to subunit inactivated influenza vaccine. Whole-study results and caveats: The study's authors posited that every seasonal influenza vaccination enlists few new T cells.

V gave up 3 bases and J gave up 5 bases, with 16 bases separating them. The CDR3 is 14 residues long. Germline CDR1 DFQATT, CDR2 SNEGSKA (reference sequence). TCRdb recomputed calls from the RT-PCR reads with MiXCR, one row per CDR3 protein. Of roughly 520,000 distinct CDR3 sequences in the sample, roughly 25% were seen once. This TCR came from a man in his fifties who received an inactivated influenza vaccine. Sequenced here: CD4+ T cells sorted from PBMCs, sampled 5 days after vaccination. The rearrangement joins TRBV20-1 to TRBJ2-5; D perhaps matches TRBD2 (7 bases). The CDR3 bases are TGCAGTGCTAGGGGCGGGGGCCCGGGGGAGACCCAGTACTTC. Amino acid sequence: CSARGGGPGETQYF.